Below, 22 T cell receptor beta chains from the same sample are listed, as sequenced in a study of T cell clonotyping in hematopoietic cell transplantation. Clones were sequenced by immunoSEQ multiplex PCR, and TCRdb holds only the in-frame ones, with some missing. This table has about 15,000 clones, 70% to 90% appearing once. The sample was peripheral blood mononuclear cells. The receptors shown here come from a woman aged 40 to 50 in good health. Some clones in this sample may be carry-over from other donors' samples.

The chain is built from TRBV2 and TRBJ2-7; 8 nucleotides align to TRBD2. V shed 5 bases and J 3 bases; nucleotides not matched to a gene: 9. CDR1 and CDR2 (germline): SNHLY, FYNNEI. The length of the CDR3 is 15 residues. Here the CDR3 reads CASSLRRGVHYEQYF. The CDR3 DNA sequence: TGTGCCAGCAGTCTGAGGCGGGGGGTTCACTACGAGCAGTACTTC.

The chain uses TRBV18 and TRBJ2-3, with 11 bases fitting TRBD2. J was trimmed by 3 bases and V by 4 bases; bases with no gene match: 3. Germline assignment: CDR1 KGHSH and CDR2 LQKENI. The CDR3 length is 15 residues. CDR3 loop: CASSRGTSGTDTQYF. The CDR3 bases are TGTGCCAGCTCACGAGGGACTAGCGGAACAGATACGCAGTATTTT.

This chain connects TRBV10-3 to TRBJ2-7; TRBD2 matches at 10 bases. J was trimmed by 4 bases and V by 3 bases; bases with no gene match: 12. This CDR3 region has 17 residues. Germline assignment: CDR1 ENHRY and CDR2 SYGVKD. The CDR3 DNA is TGTGCCATCAGTGATCCGAGAAGCGGGAGGGCCGGGTACGAGCAGTACTTC. Protein sequence: CAISDPRSGRAGYEQYF.

This rearrangement joins TRBV7-2 to TRBJ2-3; TRBD1 is a possible D gene (6 bases). The CDR3 is 14 amino acids. CDR1 is SGHTA, CDR2 FQGNSA, per germline. V gave up 4 bases and J gave up 2 bases, with 10 bases separating them. CDR3 loop: CASSSGTTTDTQYF. In DNA, the CDR3 is TGTGCCAGCAGCTCCGGGACAACCACAGATACGCAGTATTTT.

The genes are TRBV5-6 and TRBJ1-2; 9 bases agree with TRBD1. This CDR3 has 17 residues. Germline trimming cut 4 bases from V and 3 bases from J; bases unmatched to any gene: 13. The germline gives CDR1 SGHDT, CDR2 YYEEEE. This CDR3 is CASSPLGTGKGDYGYTF. CDR3 nucleotides: TGTGCCAGCAGCCCGCTCGGGACAGGGAAAGGAGACTATGGCTACACCTTC.

V usage is TRBV29-1 and J usage is TRBJ1-1; D possibly corresponds to TRBD1 (6 bases). Trimming left V 4 bases short and J 1 base short, with 13 bases between. The length of the CDR3 is 14 residues. Germline lookup yields CDR1 SQVTM and CDR2 ANQGSEA. The CDR3 spells CSVVLIGGNTEAFF. CDR3 nucleotide sequence: TGCAGCGTTGTCCTTATAGGGGGGAACACTGAAGCTTTCTTT.

The J gene is TRBJ2-2, the V gene TRBV28; D may be TRBD1 (7 bases). Deletions cut 5 bases from V and 2 bases from J, with 18 bases between. Germline V lookup: CDR1 MDHEN, CDR2 SYDVKM. This CDR3 spans 17 amino acids. The CDR3 DNA is TGTGCCAGCAGTAAACAGGGGATACTAGCAAACACCGGGGAGCTGTTTTTT. Encoded protein: CASSKQGILANTGELFF.

The V and J genes are TRBV5-1 and TRBJ2-5; tentative D call: TRBD2 (6 bases). Between the trimmed V and J ends, which lost 10 bases and 3 bases, there was a span of 22 bases. The CDR3 has 15 residues. The V gene's germline CDR1 is SGHRS and CDR2 YFSETQ. The CDR3 loop is CASSGGAVNEETQYF. The CDR3 DNA reads TGCGCCTCCTCAGGAGGGGCGGTTAATGAAGAGACCCAGTACTTC.

The chain combines TRBV6-5 with TRBJ2-7; possible D gene TRBD1, 6 bases. The length of the CDR3 is 15 residues. V dropped 5 bases and J dropped 2 bases, with 16 bases sitting between them. Germline V gives CDR1 MNHEY, CDR2 SVGAGI. CDR3 coding DNA: TGTGCCAGCAGTCTACTCGGGGACATACCCTACGAGCAGTACTTC. It is translated as CASSLLGDIPYEQYF.

V usage is TRBV19 and J usage is TRBJ2-1; 11 positions match TRBD2. The CDR3 consists of 14 residues. Germline V gives CDR1 LNHDA, CDR2 SQIVND (reference sequence). With 3 bases clipped from V and 7 bases from J, the junction kept 2 bases outside the gene matches. CDR3 in DNA: TGTGCCAGTAGTATTGGGACTAGCGGTAATGAGCAGTTCTTC. It encodes CASSIGTSGNEQFF.

This clone was seen once. The chain joins TRBV30 to TRBJ2-4; D possibly corresponds to TRBD2 (6 bases). V dropped 0 bases and J dropped 7 bases, with 13 bases sitting between them. Germline assignment: CDR1 GTSNPN and CDR2 SVGIG (reference sequence). CDR3 length equals 14 residues. CDR3 sequence: CAWSVMGGTNIQYF. CDR3 bases: TGTGCCTGGAGTGTAATGGGGGGTACTAACATTCAGTACTTC.

The chain has TRBV7-9 and TRBJ1-5; TRBD1 matches 7 bases. CDR3 size: 14 residues. J lost 7 bases, V lost 1 base, and 4 bases had no gene match. Germline V CDR1 and CDR2: SEHNR, FQNEAQ (reference sequence). CDR3 bases: TGTGCCAGCAGCTTAGACAGGGGAAAACAGCCCCAGCATTTT. Translating gives CASSLDRGKQPQHF.

Of note for this clone: At one end the junction does not follow the germline gene, possibly because of a read error. The chain carries TRBV30 and TRBJ1-1; D might be TRBD1 (5 bases). The CDR3 runs to 11 residues. Germline values: CDR1 GTSNPN, CDR2 SVGIG (reference sequence). CDR3 amino acids: CAWGVSGEAFF. CDR3 DNA: TGTGCCTGGGGTGTATCAGGGGAAGCTTTCTTT.

This clone was detected once. The rearrangement links TRBV28 to TRBJ1-5; TRBD1 matches at 7 bases. There are 15 residues in the CDR3. Germline lookup yields CDR1 MDHEN and CDR2 SYDVKM. V was clipped by 6 bases and J by 5 bases; unmatched bases: 10. CDR3 DNA: TGTGCCAGCAGCTCTCCCGCGACAGGGCATCAGCCCCAGCATTTT. Amino acid sequence: CASSSPATGHQPQHF.

The chain carries TRBV7-2 and TRBJ1-1; 11 bases line up with TRBD1. This CDR3 has 14 amino acids. The ends lost 5 bases at V and 4 bases at J; junction bases unmatched: 3. The germline V gene encodes CDR1 SGHTA and CDR2 FQGNSA. CDR3 sequence reads: CASSQGQGGTEAFF. The CDR3 region has the DNA TGTGCCAGCAGCCAGGGACAGGGGGGCACTGAAGCTTTCTTT.

The chain couples TRBV14 to TRBJ1-6; 11 bases are a match to TRBD1. The V gene end was trimmed by 1 base and the J gene end by 9 bases; junction bases not matched to a gene: 2. This CDR3 comprises 15 residues. CDR1 SGHDN and CDR2 FVKESK come from the germline V gene. In DNA, the CDR3 is TGTGCCAGCAGCCAAGGGACAGGGGGCACTTCACCCCTCCACTTT. It specifies CASSQGTGGTSPLHF. The whole variable domain, filled in from reference TRBV14 and TRBJ1-6, reads EAGVTQFPSHSVIEKGQTVTLRCDPISGHDNLYWYRRVMGKEIKFLLHFVKESKQDESGMPNNRFLAERTGGTYSTLKVQPAELEDSGVYFCASSQGTGGTSPLHFGNGTRLTVT.

The chain employs TRBV7-9 and TRBJ1-1, with a weak D call TRBD1 (6 bases). The CDR3 length is 15 residues. Germline V CDR1 and CDR2: SEHNR, FQNEAQ (reference sequence). V was trimmed by 5 bases and J by 0 bases, leaving 13 bases between them. The CDR3 nucleotides read TGTGCCAGCAGCCACACAGGGACCATGAACACTGAAGCTTTCTTT. Amino acids: CASSHTGTMNTEAFF.

This clone has only one observation. The V and J genes are TRBV14 and TRBJ1-4; no clear D. Trimming removed 0 bases at V and 4 bases at J, with 9 bases between. The CDR3 consists of 15 residues. From germline, CDR1 is SGHDN and CDR2 FVKESK. The CDR3, as DNA: TGTGCCAGCAGCCAAGATCCGGGGTTTAATGAAAAACTGTTTTTT. Its protein product is CASSQDPGFNEKLFF.

CDR3: CASSPSGRAWYEQYF. The CDR3 region has the DNA TGTGCCAGTAGCCCTAGCGGGAGGGCCTGGTACGAGCAGTACTTC. V is TRBV19 and J is TRBJ2-7; TRBD2 matches at 12 bases. Germline V gives CDR1 LNHDA, CDR2 SQIVND (reference sequence). The CDR3 covers 15 residues. V was clipped by 6 bases and J by 4 bases; unmatched bases: 7.

The chain recombines TRBV7-9 with TRBJ1-2; D unresolved. V lost 5 bases and J 3 bases, leaving 19 bases between the germline ends. Germline loops: CDR1 SEHNR, CDR2 FQNEAQ (reference sequence). The CDR3 contains 16 residues. The CDR3 reads CASSQQAGVSDYGYTF. CDR3 nucleotides: TGTGCCAGCAGCCAACAAGCTGGGGTTTCAGACTATGGCTACACCTTC.

The rearrangement joins TRBV20-1 to TRBJ2-5; no definite D call. The CDR3 extends over 11 amino acids. From germline, CDR1 is DFQATT and CDR2 SNEGSKA (reference sequence). Trimming took off 6 bases at V and 3 bases at J, with 8 bases between the two ends. CDR3 in amino acids: CSAMKEETQYF. The CDR3 coding sequence is TGCAGTGCAATGAAAGAAGAGACCCAGTACTTC.

The chain couples TRBV7-9 to TRBJ2-5; D gene unclear. Germline V lookup: CDR1 SEHNR, CDR2 FQNEAQ (reference sequence). The CDR3 is 14 residues long. The V and J ends lost 3 bases and 2 bases respectively, with 10 bases between them. The CDR3 loop reads CASSFGQQQETQYF. The DNA of the CDR3 is TGTGCCAGCAGCTTTGGGCAACAGCAAGAGACCCAGTACTTC.